This TCR beta chain is drawn from a study of T cell responses to AZD1222 COVID-19 vaccine. V was shortened by 8 bases and J by 1 base, with 14 bases between the two germline ends. CDR1 and CDR2 from the germline V gene are LGHDT and YNNKEL (reference sequence). The CDR3 extends over 14 amino acids. Study-wide results and limits: Donors were mostly white British, more females; clonal diversity possibly underestimated. Vaccination with two AZD1222 doses was followed by a rise in Spike-specific TCR breadth and depth. Researchers took repertoire samples only after the peak T cell response had come.

Pooled in the analysis were second doses at about 4 or about 12 weeks. A word on this clone: Its antigen is currently unknown.

Libraries were prepared by immunoSEQ multiplex PCR; TCRdb keeps only in-frame clonotypes and omits some of them. The sample lists roughly 40,000 clones, approximately 90% occurring once. The sample consisted of peripheral blood, taken 28 days after the second AZD1222 dose. The clonotype was recovered from an adult who received the AZD1222 COVID-19 vaccine. The chain has TRBV3-1 (or the pseudogene TRBV3-2) and TRBJ1-1; a weak D match, TRBD1 (5 bases). CDR3 sequence (DNA): TGTGCCAGCGGGGGACTCCCTCGGAACACTGAAGCTTTCTTT. It specifies CASGGLPRNTEAFF.